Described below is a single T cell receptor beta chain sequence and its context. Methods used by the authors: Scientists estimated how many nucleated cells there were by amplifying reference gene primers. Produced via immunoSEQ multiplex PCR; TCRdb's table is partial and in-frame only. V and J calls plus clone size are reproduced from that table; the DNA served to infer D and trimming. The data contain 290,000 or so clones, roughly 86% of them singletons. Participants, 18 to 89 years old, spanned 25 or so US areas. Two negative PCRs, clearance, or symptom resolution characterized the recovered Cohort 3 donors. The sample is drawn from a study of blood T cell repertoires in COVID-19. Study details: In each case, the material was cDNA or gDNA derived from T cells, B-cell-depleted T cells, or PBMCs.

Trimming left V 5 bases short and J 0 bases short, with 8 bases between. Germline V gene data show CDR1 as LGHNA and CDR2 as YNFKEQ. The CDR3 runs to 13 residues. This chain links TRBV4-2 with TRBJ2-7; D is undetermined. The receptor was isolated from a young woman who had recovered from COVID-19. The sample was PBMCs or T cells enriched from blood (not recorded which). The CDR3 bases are TGTGCCAGCAGCGGGCTGAGCTCCTACGAGCAGTACTTC. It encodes CASSGLSSYEQYF.